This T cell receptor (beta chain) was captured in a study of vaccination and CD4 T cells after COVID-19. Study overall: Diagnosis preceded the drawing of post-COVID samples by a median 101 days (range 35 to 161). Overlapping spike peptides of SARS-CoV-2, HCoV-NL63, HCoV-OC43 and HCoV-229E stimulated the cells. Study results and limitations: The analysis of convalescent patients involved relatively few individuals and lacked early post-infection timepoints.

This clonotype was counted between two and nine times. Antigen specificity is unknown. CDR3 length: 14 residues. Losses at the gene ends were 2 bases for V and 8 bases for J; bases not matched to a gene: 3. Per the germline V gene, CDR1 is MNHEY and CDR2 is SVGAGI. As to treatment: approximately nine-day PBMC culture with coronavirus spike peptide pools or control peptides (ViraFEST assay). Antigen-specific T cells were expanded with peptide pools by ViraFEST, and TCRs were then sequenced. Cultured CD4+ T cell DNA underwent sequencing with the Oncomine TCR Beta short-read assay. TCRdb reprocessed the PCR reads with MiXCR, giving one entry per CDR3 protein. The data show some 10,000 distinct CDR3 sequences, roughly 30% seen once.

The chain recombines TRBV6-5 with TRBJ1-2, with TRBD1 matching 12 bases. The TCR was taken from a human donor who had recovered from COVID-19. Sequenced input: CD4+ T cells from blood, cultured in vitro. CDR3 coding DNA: TGTGCCAGCAGTTACCAGGGGACAGGGGGCGGCTACACCTTC. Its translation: CASSYQGTGGGYTF.